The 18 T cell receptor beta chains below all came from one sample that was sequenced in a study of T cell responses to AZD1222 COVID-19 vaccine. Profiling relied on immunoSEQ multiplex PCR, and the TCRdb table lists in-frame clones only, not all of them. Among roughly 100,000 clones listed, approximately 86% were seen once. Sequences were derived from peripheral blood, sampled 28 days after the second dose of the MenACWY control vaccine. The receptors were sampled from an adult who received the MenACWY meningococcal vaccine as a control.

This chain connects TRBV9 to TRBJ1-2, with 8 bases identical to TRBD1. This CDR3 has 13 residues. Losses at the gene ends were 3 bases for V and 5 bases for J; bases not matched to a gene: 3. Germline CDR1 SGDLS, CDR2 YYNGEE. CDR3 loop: CASSATGGYGYTF. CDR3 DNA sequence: TGTGCCAGCAGCGCAACAGGGGGATATGGCTACACCTTC. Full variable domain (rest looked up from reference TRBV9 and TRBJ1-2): DSGVTQTPKHLITATGQRVTLRCSPRSGDLSVYWYQQSLDQGLQFLIQYYNGEERAKGNILERFSAQQFPDLHSELNLSSLELGDSALYFCASSATGGYGYTFGSGTRLTVV.

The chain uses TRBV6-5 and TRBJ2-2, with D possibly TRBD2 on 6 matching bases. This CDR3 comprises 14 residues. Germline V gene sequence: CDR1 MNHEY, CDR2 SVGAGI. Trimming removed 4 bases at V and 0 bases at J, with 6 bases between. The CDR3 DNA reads TGTGCCAGCAGTTGGGACTCGAACACCGGGGAGCTGTTTTTT. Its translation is CASSWDSNTGELFF.

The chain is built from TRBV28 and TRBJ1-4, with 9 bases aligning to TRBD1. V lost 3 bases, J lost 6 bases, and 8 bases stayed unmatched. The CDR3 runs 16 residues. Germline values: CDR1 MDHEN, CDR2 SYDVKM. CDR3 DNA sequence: TGTGCCAGCAGTTTGGGTGGGGGACAGGGCTATGAAAAACTGTTTTTT. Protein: CASSLGGGQGYEKLFF.

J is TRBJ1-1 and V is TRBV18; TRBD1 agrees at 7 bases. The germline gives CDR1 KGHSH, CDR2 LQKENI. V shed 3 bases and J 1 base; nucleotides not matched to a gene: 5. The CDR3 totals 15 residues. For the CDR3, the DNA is TGTGCCAGCTCACCGGGACAGTTACAGAACACTGAAGCTTTCTTT. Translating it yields CASSPGQLQNTEAFF.

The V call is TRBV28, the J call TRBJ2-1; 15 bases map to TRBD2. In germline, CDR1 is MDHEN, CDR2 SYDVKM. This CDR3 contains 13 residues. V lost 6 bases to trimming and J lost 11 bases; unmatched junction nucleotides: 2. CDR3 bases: TGTGCCAGCAGGGGGACTAGCGGGGGGAAGCAGTTCTTC. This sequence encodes CASRGTSGGKQFF. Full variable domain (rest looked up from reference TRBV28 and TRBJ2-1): DVKVTQSSRYLVKRTGEKVFLECVQDMDHENMFWYRQDPGLGLRLIYFSYDVKMKEKGDIPEGYSVSREKKERFSLILESASTNQTSMYLCASRGTSGGKQFFGPGTRLTVL.

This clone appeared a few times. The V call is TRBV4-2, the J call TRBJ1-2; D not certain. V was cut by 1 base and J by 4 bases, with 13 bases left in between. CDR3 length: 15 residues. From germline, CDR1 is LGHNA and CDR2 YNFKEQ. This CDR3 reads CASSQAAGTGYGYTF. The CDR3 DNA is TGTGCCAGCAGCCAAGCTGCGGGTACGGGCTATGGCTACACCTTC.

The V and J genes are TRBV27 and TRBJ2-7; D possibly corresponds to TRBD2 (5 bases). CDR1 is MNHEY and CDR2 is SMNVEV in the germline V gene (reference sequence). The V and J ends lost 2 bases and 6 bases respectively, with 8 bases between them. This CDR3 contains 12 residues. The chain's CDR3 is CASSLGGFEQYF. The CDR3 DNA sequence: TGTGCCAGCAGTTTAGGCGGGTTCGAGCAGTACTTC.

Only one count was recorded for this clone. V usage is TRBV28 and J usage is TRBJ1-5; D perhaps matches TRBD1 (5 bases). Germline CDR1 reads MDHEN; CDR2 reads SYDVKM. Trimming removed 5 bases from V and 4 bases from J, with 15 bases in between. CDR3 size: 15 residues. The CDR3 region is CASSLSVGRNQPQHF. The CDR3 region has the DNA TGTGCCAGCAGTCTCTCGGTGGGGCGAAATCAGCCCCAGCATTTT.

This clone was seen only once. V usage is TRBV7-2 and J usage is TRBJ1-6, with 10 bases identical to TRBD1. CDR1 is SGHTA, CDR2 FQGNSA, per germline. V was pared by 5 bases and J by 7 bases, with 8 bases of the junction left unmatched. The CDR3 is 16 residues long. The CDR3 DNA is TGTGCCAGCAGCGTCGGGACAGGGGCATACAATTCACCCCTCCACTTT. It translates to CASSVGTGAYNSPLHF.

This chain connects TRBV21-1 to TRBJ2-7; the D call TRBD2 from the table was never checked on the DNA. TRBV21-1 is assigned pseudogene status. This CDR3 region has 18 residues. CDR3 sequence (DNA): TGTGCCAGCAGCAAAGTCTACGGAGCGGCCAAATGTCGAGGCGAGCAGTACTTC. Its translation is CASSKVYGAAKCRGEQYF.

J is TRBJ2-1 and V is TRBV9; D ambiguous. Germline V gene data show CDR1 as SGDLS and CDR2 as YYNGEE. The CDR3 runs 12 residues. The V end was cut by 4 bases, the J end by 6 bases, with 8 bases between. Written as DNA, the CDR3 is TGTGCCAGCAGCCCCTATGCCAATGAGCAGTTCTTC. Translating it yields CASSPYANEQFF.

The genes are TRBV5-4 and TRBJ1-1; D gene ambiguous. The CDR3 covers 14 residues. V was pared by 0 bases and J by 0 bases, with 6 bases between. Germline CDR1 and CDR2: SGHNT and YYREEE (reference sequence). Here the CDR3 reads CASSLEMLNTEAFF. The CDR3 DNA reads TGTGCCAGCAGCTTGGAAATGCTGAACACTGAAGCTTTCTTT. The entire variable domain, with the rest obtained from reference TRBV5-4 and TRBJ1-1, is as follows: ETGVTQSPTHLIKTRGQQVTLRCSSQSGHNTVSWYQQALGQGPQFIFQYYREEENGRGNFPPRFSGLQFPNYSSELNVNALELDDSALYLCASSLEMLNTEAFFGQGTRLTVV.

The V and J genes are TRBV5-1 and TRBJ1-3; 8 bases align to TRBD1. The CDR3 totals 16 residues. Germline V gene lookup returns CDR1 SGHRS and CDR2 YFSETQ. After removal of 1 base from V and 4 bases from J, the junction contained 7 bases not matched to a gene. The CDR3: CASSLNAGGSGNTIYF. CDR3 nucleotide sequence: TGCGCCAGCAGCTTGAACGCAGGGGGCTCCGGAAACACCATATATTTT.

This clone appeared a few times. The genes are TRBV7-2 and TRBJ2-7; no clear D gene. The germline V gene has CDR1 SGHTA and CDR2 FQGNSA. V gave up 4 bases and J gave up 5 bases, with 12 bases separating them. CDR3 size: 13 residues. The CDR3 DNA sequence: TGTGCCAGCAGCTCACAAGACAAAAACGAGCAGTACTTC. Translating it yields CASSSQDKNEQYF.

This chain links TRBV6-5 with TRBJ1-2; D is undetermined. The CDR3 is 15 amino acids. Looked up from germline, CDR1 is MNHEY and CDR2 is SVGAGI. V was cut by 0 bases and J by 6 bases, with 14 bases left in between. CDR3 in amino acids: CASSYSQSPNHGYTF. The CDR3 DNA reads TGTGCCAGCAGTTACTCACAATCTCCTAATCATGGCTACACCTTC.

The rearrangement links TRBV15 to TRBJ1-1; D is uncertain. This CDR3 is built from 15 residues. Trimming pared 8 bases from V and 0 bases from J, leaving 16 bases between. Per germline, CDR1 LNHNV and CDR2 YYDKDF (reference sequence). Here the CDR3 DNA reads TGTGCCACCGCTAAAGGGCGGGGAGTGAACACTGAAGCTTTCTTT. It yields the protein CATAKGRGVNTEAFF.

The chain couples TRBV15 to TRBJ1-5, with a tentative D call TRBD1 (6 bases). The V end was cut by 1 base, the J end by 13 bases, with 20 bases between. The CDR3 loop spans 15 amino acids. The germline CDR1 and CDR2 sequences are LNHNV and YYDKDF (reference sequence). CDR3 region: CATSRGGGAGPSQHF. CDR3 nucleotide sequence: TGTGCCACCAGCAGAGGTGGGGGGGCAGGACCATCGCAGCATTTT.

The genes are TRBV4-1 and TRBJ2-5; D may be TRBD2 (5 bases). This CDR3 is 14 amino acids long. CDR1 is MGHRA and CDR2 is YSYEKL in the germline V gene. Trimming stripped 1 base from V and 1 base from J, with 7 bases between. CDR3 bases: TGCGCCAGCAGCCAAGTAACTAGCCAAGAGACCCAGTACTTC. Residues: CASSQVTSQETQYF.